This T cell receptor beta chain was obtained from a study of CD8+ T cells in alopecia areata. Regarding the study as a whole: Resident alphabeta T-cell populations of normal skin are likewise subject to sequencing in scalp samples. More clonal than normal scalp was lesional scalp, particularly alopecia totalis/universalis.

From PBMCs, CD4+ and CD8+ T cells were sorted. The CDR3 length is 13 residues. Trimming removed 3 bases at V and 5 bases at J, with 10 bases between. Germline V CDR1 and CDR2: MNHEY, SVGAGI. Extracted from the samples, RNA was reverse transcribed into cDNA to serve as the sequencing template. Clones were sequenced by immunoSEQ multiplex PCR, and TCRdb holds only the in-frame ones, with some missing. This table has more than 95,000 clones, 55% appearing once. Remarks on this clone: Its matching antigen is unknown.

The receptor's source is a human donor in good health. The sequenced sample was CD4+ T cells sorted from blood. This chain joins TRBV6-5 and TRBJ1-2, with D possibly being TRBD1 (6 bases). CDR3 region: CASSYYRAYGYTF. The CDR3 DNA reads TGTGCCAGCAGTTATTACAGGGCTTATGGCTACACCTTC.